Listed here are 27 T cell receptor beta chains from one sample, sequenced in a study of OX40 agonist ivuxolimab in advanced cancers. The method was immunoSEQ multiplex PCR; TCRdb's version includes in-frame clones alone and lacks a portion of them. This table holds under 20,000 clones, approximately 72% found once. Material: CD4+ or CD8+ T cells sorted from blood, obtained in a trial of the OX40 agonist ivuxolimab. The receptors here all came from an adult with an advanced solid tumor such as melanoma, head and neck, liver or kidney cancer.

The CDR3 DNA sequence: TGTGCCAGCAGCTTAGGGTCAGGGGCCTGGGAGACCCAGTACTTC. Amino acids: CASSLGSGAWETQYF. The rearrangement uses TRBV11-2 and TRBJ2-5, with a possible D match to TRBD1 (6 bases). Germline V gene sequence: CDR1 SGHAT, CDR2 FQNNGV. The CDR3 runs to 15 residues. Deletions cut 1 base from V and 5 bases from J, with 14 bases between.

This chain joins TRBV28 and TRBJ1-5, with 8 bases lining up with TRBD1. From germline, CDR1 is MDHEN and CDR2 SYDVKM. There are 15 residues in the CDR3. Unmatched junction bases numbered 8, after V lost 4 bases and J lost 6 bases. The CDR3 DNA sequence: TGTGCCAGCAGTTCCGACAGGGGCCCGGGTCAGCCCCAGCATTTT. This translates into CASSSDRGPGQPQHF. Using reference TRBV28 and TRBJ1-5 for the parts outside the CDR3, the full variable domain is DVKVTQSSRYLVKRTGEKVFLECVQDMDHENMFWYRQDPGLGLRLIYFSYDVKMKEKGDIPEGYSVSREKKERFSLILESASTNQTSMYLCASSSDRGPGQPQHFGDGTRLSIL.

Here the CDR3 reads CASSIGTSGHNEQFF. In DNA form, the CDR3 reads TGTGCCAGTAGTATTGGGACTAGCGGACACAATGAGCAGTTCTTC. The chain links TRBV19 to TRBJ2-1, with 11 bases aligning to TRBD2. This CDR3 has 15 amino acids. Germline CDR1 is LNHDA and CDR2 is SQIVND (reference sequence). V lost 3 bases to trimming and J lost 5 bases; unmatched junction nucleotides: 3.

CDR3 sequence reads: CASRAGESYEQYF. The CDR3 DNA reads as TGTGCCAGCAGAGCAGGGGAATCCTACGAGCAGTACTTC. The chain joins TRBV6-5 to TRBJ2-7, with D tentatively TRBD1 (6 bases). Trimming pared 6 bases from V and 1 base from J, leaving 10 bases between. The CDR3 is 13 residues long. CDR1 and CDR2 (germline): MNHEY, SVGAGI.

This chain uses TRBV5-4 with TRBJ2-3, with 10 bases identical to TRBD2. The CDR3 consists of 15 residues. V lost 6 bases, J lost 2 bases, and 6 bases stayed unmatched. Germline-derived CDR1 and CDR2 are SGHNT and YYREEE (reference sequence). In nucleotides, the CDR3 is TGTGCCAGCAATGTAGCGGGGGGTAACACAGATACGCAGTATTTT. Translation: CASNVAGGNTDTQYF.

The chain has TRBV15 and TRBJ1-5; tentative D call: TRBD1 (5 bases). The CDR3 runs to 14 residues. Germline V gene sequence: CDR1 LNHNV, CDR2 YYDKDF (reference sequence). Trimming left V 0 bases short and J 4 bases short, with 7 bases between. The CDR3 sequence: CATSRDRGNQPQHF. For the CDR3, the DNA is TGTGCCACCAGCAGAGATCGGGGGAATCAGCCCCAGCATTTT.

The chain joins TRBV6-5 to TRBJ2-7, with D maybe TRBD2 (6 bases). The CDR3 is made up of 13 amino acids. Germline-derived CDR1 and CDR2 are MNHEY and SVGAGI. Trimming stripped 6 bases from V and 3 bases from J, with 12 bases between. As DNA, the CDR3 is TGTGCCAGCAGCCGGGACTGGGTCTACGAGCAGTACTTC. Translated: CASSRDWVYEQYF.

V is TRBV19 and J is TRBJ2-6; no clear D. Germline V gives CDR1 LNHDA, CDR2 SQIVND (reference sequence). The CDR3 loop spans 13 amino acids. V lost 6 bases and J lost 0, with 3 bases in between. CDR3 DNA sequence: TGTGCCAGTAGGATCTCTGGGGCCAACGTCCTGACTTTC. Its translation: CASRISGANVLTF.

The chain recombines TRBV5-4 with TRBJ2-3; the D gene is possibly TRBD1 (6 bases). The CDR3 totals 16 residues. Trimming shortened V by 4 bases and J by 2 bases, and 17 bases separated the two germline ends. The germline V gene has CDR1 SGHNT and CDR2 YYREEE (reference sequence). The CDR3 DNA reads as TGTGCCAGCAGCGTCGAGGGGGACGGCTACACAGATACGCAGTATTTT. It codes for CASSVEGDGYTDTQYF.

The rearrangement joins TRBV5-1 to TRBJ1-4; D is uncertain. The length of the CDR3 is 14 residues. The V gene's germline CDR1 is SGHRS and CDR2 YFSETQ. V was clipped by 4 bases and J by 5 bases, with 12 bases between them. The CDR3 here is CASSPGRYNEKLFF. CDR3 coding DNA: TGCGCCAGCAGCCCCGGACGGTACAATGAAAAACTGTTTTTT.

The chain recombines TRBV7-3 with TRBJ2-3; D may be TRBD1 (5 bases). Germline V gives CDR1 SGHTA, CDR2 FQGTGA. This CDR3 is built from 16 residues. The germline V and J ends were trimmed by 5 bases and 0 bases, with 15 bases remaining between them. This chain's CDR3 is CASSPAGFPSTDTQYF. The CDR3 DNA follows: TGTGCCAGCAGCCCGGCAGGGTTCCCGAGCACAGATACGCAGTATTTT. The whole variable domain, remainder taken from reference TRBV7-3 and TRBJ2-3, is GAGVSQTPSNKVTEKGKYVELRCDPISGHTALYWYRQSLGQGPEFLIYFQGTGAADDSGLPNDRFFAVRPEGSVSTLKIQRTERGDSAVYLCASSPAGFPSTDTQYFGPGTRLTVL.

This clone was found once. This rearrangement joins TRBV19 to TRBJ1-1, with unresolved D. Germline loops: CDR1 LNHDA, CDR2 SQIVND (reference sequence). CDR3 length: 13 amino acids. V was shortened by 3 bases and J by 5 bases, with 10 bases between the two germline ends. The CDR3 reads CASSIGMITEAFF. As DNA, the CDR3 is TGTGCCAGTAGTATTGGCATGATTACTGAAGCTTTCTTT.

The CDR3 region is CASSHRGEREKLFF. For the CDR3, the DNA is TGTGCCAGCAGCCACAGGGGAGAGCGGGAAAAACTGTTTTTT. V and J are TRBV7-9 and TRBJ1-4, with TRBD1 matching 7 bases. This CDR3 has 14 residues. Trimming took 5 bases from V and 8 from J; bases not matched to a gene: 8. Per germline, CDR1 SEHNR and CDR2 FQNEAQ (reference sequence).

About this clone itself: The same CDR3 is also encoded by other DNA sequences in this sample. The rearrangement uses TRBV9 and TRBJ2-5; D is perhaps TRBD1 or TRBD2 (5 bases each). The ends were cut back, 0 bases at V and 2 bases at J, with 8 bases in the middle. Germline CDR1 SGDLS, CDR2 YYNGEE. This CDR3 contains 14 residues. The DNA of the CDR3 is TGTGCCAGCAGCGTAGGAGGGGCTCAAGAGACCCAGTACTTC. Translated, it gives CASSVGGAQETQYF.

The chain is built from TRBV11-2 and TRBJ1-2; 9 bases fit TRBD1. Germline V gene sequence: CDR1 SGHAT, CDR2 FQNNGV. There are 15 residues in the CDR3. Germline trimming cut 5 bases from V and 4 bases from J; bases unmatched to any gene: 8. DNA for the CDR3: TGTGCCAGCAGCCACCGGACAGGGGATAGCTATGGCTACACCTTC. Translating it yields CASSHRTGDSYGYTF.

The chain combines TRBV6-5 with TRBJ2-5; 9 bases agree with TRBD2. With 6 bases clipped from V and 4 bases from J, the junction kept 9 bases outside the gene matches. The germline V gene has CDR1 MNHEY and CDR2 SVGAGI. This CDR3 is built from 15 residues. The CDR3 region is CASSLAGAGRETQYF. The DNA for the CDR3 is TGTGCCAGCAGCTTAGCGGGGGCGGGGCGAGAGACCCAGTACTTC.

The chain couples TRBV9 to TRBJ2-7; 10 bases are a match to TRBD1. The CDR3 has 19 amino acids. The germline V gene has CDR1 SGDLS and CDR2 YYNGEE. The ends lost 4 bases at V and 0 bases at J; junction bases unmatched: 16. In DNA, the CDR3 is TGTGCCAGCAGCTTACGGACAGGGGGTGTATCATCGGGCTCCTACGAGCAGTACTTC. This gives the protein CASSLRTGGVSSGSYEQYF.

The gene calls are TRBV28 and TRBJ2-3; 12 nucleotides align to TRBD2. The CDR3 totals 15 residues. The V and J ends lost 3 bases and 4 bases, in that order; junction bases with no gene match: 2. CDR1 and CDR2 from the germline V gene are MDHEN and SYDVKM. Here the CDR3 DNA reads TGTGCCAGCAGTTTCCTAGCGGGGGGGTCAGATACGCAGTATTTT. Translating it yields CASSFLAGGSDTQYF.

V usage is TRBV7-9 and J usage is TRBJ2-3; D may match TRBD1 or TRBD2 (5 bases each). V lost 2 bases and J 6 bases, leaving 12 bases between the germline ends. Germline CDR1 is SEHNR and CDR2 is FQNEAQ (reference sequence). CDR3 length: 14 residues. In nucleotides, the CDR3 is TGTGCCAGCAGCTTACAGGCTTGGGGGGATACGCAGTATTTT. Its translation: CASSLQAWGDTQYF.

The chain employs TRBV4-2 and TRBJ1-6; TRBD1 aligns across 7 bases. With V trimmed by 3 bases and J by 8 bases, 13 bases remained unmatched. The CDR3 is 17 amino acids. The germline V gene encodes CDR1 LGHNA and CDR2 YNFKEQ. CDR3: CASSQTTPRQGDSPLHF. CDR3 nucleotide sequence: TGTGCCAGCAGCCAGACGACCCCGCGACAGGGCGATTCACCCCTCCACTTT.

The chain joins TRBV18 to TRBJ2-7, with 9 bases that match TRBD1. V was clipped by 0 bases and J by 0 bases; unmatched bases: 6. CDR1 is KGHSH and CDR2 is LQKENI in the germline V gene. The CDR3 is 17 residues long. The CDR3 loop is CASSPPTGGESSYEQYF. In DNA form, the CDR3 reads TGTGCCAGCTCACCACCCACAGGGGGCGAAAGCTCCTACGAGCAGTACTTC.

This clone has only a few counts. This chain uses TRBV5-4 with TRBJ2-7, with no clear D. CDR1 is SGHNT and CDR2 is YYREEE in the germline V gene (reference sequence). This CDR3 spans 17 amino acids. V was shortened by 1 base and J by 2 bases, with 19 bases between the two germline ends. The CDR3 loop reads CASSLPDLSGRAYEQYF. CDR3 in DNA: TGTGCCAGCAGCTTGCCTGATTTAAGTGGCCGGGCCTACGAGCAGTACTTC.

A single count supports this clone. The genes are TRBV7-9 and TRBJ2-4, with TRBD2 matching 7 bases. J gave up 1 base and V 5 bases, and 5 bases lay outside the gene matches. This CDR3 comprises 15 residues. Per the germline V gene, CDR1 is SEHNR and CDR2 is FQNEAQ (reference sequence). CDR3 region: CASSPSGWAKNIQYF. The DNA for the CDR3 is TGTGCCAGCAGCCCTAGCGGTTGGGCCAAAAACATTCAGTACTTC. Complete variable domain (other parts from reference TRBV7-9 and TRBJ2-4): DTGVSQNPRHKITKRGQNVTFRCDPISEHNRLYWYRQTLGQGPEFLTYFQNEAQLEKSRLLSDRFSAERPKGSFSTLEIQRTEQGDSAMYLCASSPSGWAKNIQYFGAGTRLSVL.

This chain joins TRBV19 and TRBJ1-6; no definite D call. Trimming pared 7 bases from V and 1 base from J, leaving 14 bases between. Germline V gene sequence: CDR1 LNHDA, CDR2 SQIVND (reference sequence). CDR3 size: 16 residues. DNA of the CDR3: TGTGCCAGTAAGACCGGTTTGGGATCCTATAATTCACCCCTCCACTTT. It yields the protein CASKTGLGSYNSPLHF.

This clone turned up a few times. The chain joins TRBV13 to TRBJ2-1; D tentatively reads TRBD1 or TRBD2 (5 bases each). The CDR3 totals 16 residues. The V gene lost 7 bases and the J gene lost 2 bases, with 18 bases spanning the gap. Germline loops: CDR1 PRHDT, CDR2 FYEKMQ (reference sequence). CDR3 protein: CASTLVGVMTYNEQFF. In DNA, the CDR3 is TGTGCCAGCACCCTGGTGGGGGTAATGACCTACAATGAGCAGTTCTTC. The full variable domain, in which reference TRBV13 and TRBJ2-1 provide the parts outside the CDR3, is AAGVIQSPRHLIKEKRETATLKCYPIPRHDTVYWYQQGPGQDPQFLISFYEKMQSDKGSIPDRFSAQQFSDYHSELNMSSLELGDSALYFCASTLVGVMTYNEQFFGPGTRLTVL.

This sequence joins TRBV2 and TRBJ1-2, with D unclear. With 3 bases removed from V and 4 bases from J, the gap between germline ends came to 12 bases. Germline values: CDR1 SNHLY, CDR2 FYNNEI. The CDR3 is 14 residues long. CDR3 sequence: CASSDPGGGYGYTF. The CDR3 DNA is TGTGCCAGCAGTGACCCGGGTGGAGGCTATGGCTACACCTTC.

The chain recombines TRBV6-1 with TRBJ1-6; D is unclear. The CDR3 has 14 residues. The V and J ends lost 6 bases and 3 bases respectively, with 9 bases between them. Per germline, CDR1 MNHNS and CDR2 SASEGT. The CDR3: CASRTRNYNSPLHF. The DNA for the CDR3 is TGTGCCAGCAGGACCCGAAACTATAATTCACCCCTCCACTTT.